This entry concerns a single TCR beta chain. The sample originates from a study of T cell changes during pregnancy in multiple sclerosis. V was clipped by 3 bases and J by 2 bases, with 17 bases between them. There are 16 residues in the CDR3. The germline gives CDR1 SGHDT, CDR2 YYEEEE. Sequencing was performed with immunoSEQ multiplex PCR; in TCRdb, only in-frame clones are kept and a portion is missing. The repertoire holds fewer than 90,000 clones, with roughly 94% as singletons. The chain joins TRBV5-6 to TRBJ1-1; D gene unclear. The TCR comes from a female donor in good health, enrolled as a control in a pregnancy study. The sample here was peripheral blood, taken after pregnancy. As DNA, the CDR3 is TGTGCCAGCAGCTCCCCAGGTGGAACGGGAAACACTGAAGCTTTCTTT. It yields the protein CASSSPGGTGNTEAFF.